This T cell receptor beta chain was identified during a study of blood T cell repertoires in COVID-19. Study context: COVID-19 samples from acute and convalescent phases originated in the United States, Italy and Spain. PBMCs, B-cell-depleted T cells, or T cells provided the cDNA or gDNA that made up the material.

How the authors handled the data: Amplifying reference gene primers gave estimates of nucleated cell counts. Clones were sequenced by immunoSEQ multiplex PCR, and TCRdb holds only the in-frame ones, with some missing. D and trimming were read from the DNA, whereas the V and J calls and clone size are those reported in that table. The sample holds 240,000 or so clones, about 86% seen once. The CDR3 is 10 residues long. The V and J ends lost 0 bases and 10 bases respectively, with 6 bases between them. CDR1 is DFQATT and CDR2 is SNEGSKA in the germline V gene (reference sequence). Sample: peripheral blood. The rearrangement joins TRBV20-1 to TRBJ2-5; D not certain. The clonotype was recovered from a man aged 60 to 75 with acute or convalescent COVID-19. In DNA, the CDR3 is TGCAGTGCTAGAGATCAGGACCAGTACTTC. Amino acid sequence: CSARDQDQYF.